This is a list of T cell receptor beta chains from one sample in a study of sequential checkpoint blockade in melanoma. Sequencing used immunoSEQ multiplex PCR; TCRdb keeps in-frame clones, though not all of them. In the table there are 15,000 to 20,000 clones, roughly 72% of which are singletons. This specimen was CD8+ T cells sorted from blood (inferred from file names), taken from a patient given nivolumab and ipilimumab in sequence. The receptors derive from a human donor with melanoma. Both conserved end residues are part of each CDR3. The D gene is left open where the match is weak. The size entry is marked missing in some rows and otherwise reads once, few, many or a size class.

abundance	v_gene	d_gene	j_gene	CDR3aa	CDR3nt
.	TRBV23-1	.	TRBJ1-1	CASSQQNTEAFF	TGCGCCAGCAGTCAACAGAACACTGAAGCTTTCTTT
.	TRBV7-6	TRBD2	TRBJ2-7	CASSLRLAGGEQYF	TGTGCCAGCAGCTTGAGGCTAGCGGGGGGTGAGCAGTACTTC
.	TRBV5-1	.	TRBJ1-6	CASSFFGRANSPLHF	TGCGCCAGCAGCTTTTTCGGCAGGGCTAATTCACCCCTCCACTTT
.	TRBV9	.	TRBJ2-1	CASSVDGSSLNNEQFF	TGTGCCAGCAGCGTAGATGGGTCCTCACTAAACAATGAGCAGTTCTTC
.	TRBV2	.	TRBJ2-1	CASSAKGFKGVSYNEQFF	TGTGCCAGCAGCGCAAAGGGTTTCAAGGGGGTATCCTACAATGAGCAGTTCTTC
few	TRBV4-1	TRBD1	TRBJ1-6	CASSQDPFSRTGGPPLHF	TGCGCCAGCAGCCAAGATCCCTTTAGCCGGACAGGAGGACCACCCCTCCACTTT
.	TRBV2	TRBD1	TRBJ1-2	CASSEPRTGTVYYYGYTF	TGTGCCAGCAGTGAGCCTCGGACAGGGACGGTGTACTACTATGGCTACACCTTC
.	TRBV5-6	.	TRBJ2-7	CASSATLSSEEYF	TGTGCCAGCAGCGCCACCTTAAGTAGCGAAGAGTACTTC
.	TRBV7-9	TRBD2	TRBJ2-7	CASSPGLVPDEQYF	TGCGCCAGCAGCCCCGGACTAGTACCGGACGAGCAGTACTTC
.	TRBV19	TRBD1	TRBJ1-1	CASSTQGASTEAFF	TGTGCCAGTAGTACTCAGGGGGCAAGCACTGAAGCTTTCTTT
.	TRBV10-3	.	TRBJ1-1	CAISAGENTEAFF	TGTGCCATCAGTGCCGGAGAGAACACTGAAGCTTTCTTT
.	TRBV11-2	TRBD1	TRBJ2-7	CASSYRGFPYEQYF	TGTGCCAGCAGTTACAGGGGGTTCCCCTACGAGCAGTACTTC
.	TRBV7-3	TRBD1	TRBJ2-7	CASSIGGQGSYEQYF	TGTGCCAGCAGTATCGGGGGACAGGGAAGCTACGAGCAGTACTTC
.	TRBV6-6	.	TRBJ1-1	CASSPRGEAFF	TGTGCCAGCAGTCCCCGGGGTGAAGCTTTCTTT
.	TRBV6-4	TRBD1	TRBJ2-2	CASSDSQGAGELFF	TGTGCCAGCAGTGACTCACAGGGGGCCGGGGAGCTGTTTTTT
.	TRBV9	.	TRBJ1-5	CASSVGHQGVGQPQHF	TGTGCCAGCAGCGTAGGGCATCAGGGCGTGGGGCAGCCCCAGCATTTT
.	TRBV19	TRBD1	TRBJ2-7	CASSLGQGSYEQYF	TGTGCCAGTAGTTTGGGACAGGGGAGCTACGAGCAGTACTTC
.	TRBV25-1	.	TRBJ1-1	CASSEFRGRNTEAFF	TGTGCCAGCAGTGAATTTAGGGGCAGGAACACTGAAGCTTTCTTT
.	TRBV4-1	.	TRBJ2-7	CASSQGAGATYEQYF	TGCGCCAGCAGCCAAGGGGCGGGGGCCACCTACGAGCAGTACTTC
.	TRBV7-6	TRBD1	TRBJ2-7	CASSSFRDRAYEQYF	TGTGCCAGCAGCTCATTCCGGGACAGGGCCTACGAGCAGTACTTC
once	TRBV4-1	.	TRBJ2-7	CASSPGGYLEQYF	TGCGCCAGCAGCCCCGGGGGATATTTGGAGCAGTACTTC
once	TRBV7-8	TRBD1	TRBJ2-7	CASSFRTGSSYEQYF	TGTGCCAGCAGTTTTCGGACAGGGAGCTCCTACGAGCAGTACTTC
.	TRBV30	.	TRBJ2-7	CAWSNRVPSYEQYF	TGTGCCTGGAGCAACAGGGTACCCTCCTACGAGCAGTACTTC
.	TRBV28	TRBD2	TRBJ2-7	CASSGLAGGPMVNEQYF	TGTGCCAGCAGCGGACTAGCGGGAGGGCCGATGGTTAACGAGCAGTACTTC
.	TRBV15	.	TRBJ1-4	CATSGQIATNEKLFF	TGTGCCACCAGCGGACAGATCGCAACTAATGAAAAACTGTTTTTT
.	TRBV25-1	.	TRBJ1-3	CASSDIGVSGNTIYF	TGTGCCAGCAGTGATATAGGGGTCTCTGGAAACACCATATATTTT
.	TRBV11-2	TRBD1	TRBJ1-1	CASTHLAGGLNTEAFF	TGTGCCAGCACCCATTTGGCAGGGGGCTTGAACACTGAAGCTTTCTTT
few	TRBV7-9	.	TRBJ2-7	CASSSTGPYEQYF	TGTGCCAGCAGCTCCACAGGACCCTACGAGCAGTACTTC
few	TRBV13	TRBD2	TRBJ2-7	CASSLVPGTSGDYEQYF	TGTGCCAGCAGCTTAGTTCCCGGGACTAGCGGGGACTACGAGCAGTACTTC
few	TRBV6-5	TRBD2	TRBJ2-7	CASRTSGYYEQYF	TGTGCCAGCAGGACTAGCGGGTACTACGAGCAGTACTTC
.	TRBV30	.	TRBJ1-5	CAWSAGDSNQPQHF	TGTGCCTGGAGTGCCGGTGATAGCAATCAGCCCCAGCATTTT
few	TRBV12-5	.	TRBJ1-1	CASGFSGPEAFF	TGTGCTAGTGGTTTTTCTGGCCCGGAGGCTTTCTTT
.	TRBV5-6	TRBD1	TRBJ1-2	CASSLGDSLFSGYTF	TGTGCCAGCAGCTTGGGGGACAGCTTATTCTCGGGCTACACCTTC
.	TRBV5-6	.	TRBJ1-3	CASSLGAGQNSGNTIYF	TGTGCCAGCAGCTTGGGGGCGGGCCAAAACTCTGGAAACACCATATATTTT
.	TRBV11-2	TRBD1	TRBJ2-7	CASSVGTGDYEQYF	TGTGCCAGCAGCGTGGGGACAGGGGACTACGAGCAGTACTTC
.	TRBV7-3	.	TRBJ1-6	CASSLTGPGQGWNSPLHF	TGTGCCAGCAGCTTAACAGGACCGGGGCAGGGGTGGAATTCACCCCTCCACTTT
once	TRBV27	TRBD1	TRBJ1-1	CASSHRGPTEAFF	TGTGCCAGCAGTCACAGGGGGCCCACTGAAGCTTTCTTT
.	TRBV19	TRBD1	TRBJ1-1	CASSIVGTGAWNTEAFF	TGTGCCAGTAGTATAGTCGGCACAGGGGCATGGAACACTGAAGCTTTCTTT
few	TRBV7-8	TRBD2	TRBJ2-7	CASSLSMGLAGVGIYEQYF	TGTGCCAGCAGCTTAAGCATGGGACTAGCGGGAGTAGGGATCTACGAGCAGTACTTC
.	TRBV5-1	.	TRBJ2-7	CASSLGISYEQYF	TGCGCCAGCAGCTTGGGTATTTCCTACGAGCAGTACTTC
.	TRBV11-2	.	TRBJ1-2	CASSLHRPKGLSVYGYTF	TGTGCCAGCAGCTTGCACAGGCCCAAGGGGCTTTCGGTCTATGGCTACACCTTC
few	TRBV7-3	.	TRBJ1-3	CASTHNPGKTGNTIYF	TGTGCCAGCACCCATAATCCAGGGAAAACTGGAAACACCATATATTTT
.	TRBV7-9	TRBD2	TRBJ2-7	CASSTTSGRIYEQYF	TGTGCCAGCAGCACGACTAGCGGGAGAATCTACGAGCAGTACTTC
.	TRBV9	TRBD1	TRBJ1-6	CASSVGQGANSPLHF	TGTGCCAGCAGCGTAGGCCAGGGGGCGAATTCACCCCTCCACTTT
few	TRBV9	.	TRBJ1-4	CASSVGGDKGEKLFF	TGTGCCAGCAGCGTAGGAGGGGACAAGGGGGAAAAACTGTTTTTT
.	TRBV9	.	TRBJ1-1	CASSKTANTEAFF	TGTGCCAGCAGCAAGACAGCGAACACTGAAGCTTTCTTT
.	TRBV27	.	TRBJ2-7	CASSLYRERPGEQYF	TGTGCCAGCAGTTTATATCGGGAGCGGCCCGGCGAGCAGTACTTC
.	TRBV5-4	.	TRBJ1-5	CASSPNRYSNQPQHF	TGTGCCAGCAGCCCTAACAGATATAGCAATCAGCCCCAGCATTTT
.	TRBV2	.	TRBJ2-7	CASSVLSLRLDEQYF	TGTGCCAGCAGTGTTTTGTCCCTGCGCTTGGACGAGCAGTACTTC
.	TRBV19	TRBD1	TRBJ1-1	CASSIGDSQLTEAFF	TGTGCCAGTAGTATAGGGGACAGTCAGTTGACTGAAGCTTTCTTT
.	TRBV7-9	TRBD1	TRBJ1-4	CASSLTGANEKLFF	TGTGCCAGCAGCTTAACAGGGGCTAATGAAAAACTGTTTTTT
few	TRBV5-4	.	TRBJ2-7	CASSPVIPAYEQYF	TGTGCCAGCAGCCCAGTCATACCAGCCTACGAGCAGTACTTC
.	TRBV29-1	TRBD1	TRBJ1-2	CSVLGTVTNYGYTF	TGCAGCGTTCTAGGGACAGTCACTAACTATGGCTACACCTTC
.	TRBV28	.	TRBJ2-7	CASSLTGIHEQYF	TGTGCCAGCAGCCTTACAGGGATCCACGAGCAGTACTTC
.	TRBV5-6	.	TRBJ1-2	CASSPGLLLGYGYTF	TGTGCCAGCAGCCCTGGACTGCTTTTGGGCTATGGCTACACCTTC
.	TRBV7-9	TRBD1	TRBJ1-2	CASSGTGHYGYTF	TGTGCCAGCAGCGGGACAGGGCACTATGGCTACACCTTC
.	TRBV28	.	TRBJ2-7	CASSSRDTLYEQYF	TGTGCCAGCAGTTCCCGGGACACCCTCTACGAGCAGTACTTC